The 18 T cell receptor beta chains reported below all come from one sample, sequenced in a study of blood T cells in healthy people across ages. It was with a sample-barcoded 5' primer and a J-beta primer mix that a second PCR of roughly 6 to 12 cycles was run. TCRdb reprocessed the 5' RACE reads via MiXCR and lists one record per CDR3 protein. The data contain about 1.6 million distinct CDR3 sequences, about 35% of them singletons. The sample comprised blood. These receptors were taken from a woman in her 30s in good health.

A few counts support this clonotype. V gene TRBV20-1 combines with J gene TRBJ1-4; D remains ambiguous. CDR3 length equals 15 residues. The ends were cut back, 6 bases at V and 0 bases at J, with 14 bases in the middle. CDR1 and CDR2 from the germline V gene are DFQATT and SNEGSKA (reference sequence). CDR3 coding DNA: TGCAGTGCCAAACCTCGACTCACAACTAATGAAAAACTGTTTTTT. It is translated as CSAKPRLTTNEKLFF.

This clonotype was picked up a small number of times. This rearrangement joins TRBV5-6 to TRBJ2-1, with 8 bases matching TRBD1. The V segment lost 3 bases and the J segment 8 bases; nucleotides outside the gene matches: 4. The germline gives CDR1 SGHDT, CDR2 YYEEEE. This CDR3 spans 13 amino acids. CDR3 in amino acids: CASSSGQGDEQFF. CDR3 coding DNA: TGTGCCAGCAGCTCAGGACAGGGTGATGAGCAGTTCTTC.

Only a few counts were recorded for this clonotype. This chain links TRBV5-1 with TRBJ1-2, with a tentative D call TRBD1 (6 bases). Germline loops: CDR1 SGHRS, CDR2 YFSETQ. With 4 bases removed from V and 4 bases from J, the gap between germline ends came to 11 bases. The CDR3 covers 13 residues. The CDR3 nucleotides read TGCGCCAGCAGCATATCGGACAGCTATGGCTACACCTTC. Amino acid sequence: CASSISDSYGYTF.

This clonotype has only a few counts. The chain recombines TRBV12-3 or TRBV12-4 with TRBJ2-2; maybe TRBD2 (5 bases). CDR3 length: 15 amino acids. V lost 7 bases to trimming and J lost 6 bases, with 18 bases between them. CDR3 sequence: CASTLFAGGSGELFF. The CDR3 DNA follows: TGTGCCAGCACCCTGTTCGCAGGAGGATCCGGGGAGCTGTTTTTT.

This clonotype was picked up a small number of times. This chain connects TRBV4-1 to TRBJ2-5; 15 positions match TRBD2. Germline CDR1 MGHRA, CDR2 YSYEKL. The ends lost 1 base at V and 5 bases at J; junction bases unmatched: 2. The CDR3 has 16 residues. In nucleotides, the CDR3 is TGCGCCAGCAGCCAAGGGACTAGCGGGAGGGGGGAGACCCAGTACTTC. This codes for CASSQGTSGRGETQYF.

V usage is TRBV27 and J usage is TRBJ2-5; a possible D gene is TRBD2 (5 bases). Germline V gene sequence: CDR1 MNHEY, CDR2 SMNVEV (reference sequence). The ends were cut back, 5 bases at V and 4 bases at J, with 20 bases in the middle. CDR3 length equals 16 residues. The CDR3 is CASSPGSNFNLETQYF. CDR3 coding DNA: TGTGCCAGCAGTCCGGGGAGCAATTTCAACTTAGAGACCCAGTACTTC.

The chain recombines TRBV5-1 with TRBJ2-2; unclear D gene. CDR1 and CDR2 (germline): SGHRS, YFSETQ. The CDR3 loop spans 15 amino acids. Trimming stripped 7 bases from V and 3 bases from J, with 16 bases between. Here the CDR3 reads CASRTDGKYTGELFF. For the CDR3, the DNA is TGCGCCAGCCGCACGGATGGCAAATACACCGGGGAGCTGTTTTTT.

This clonotype was seen at least ten times. The chain combines TRBV12-3 or TRBV12-4 with TRBJ2-7, with D maybe TRBD1 (6 bases). V dropped 3 bases and J dropped 4 bases, with 16 bases sitting between them. The CDR3 runs to 15 residues. In DNA, the CDR3 is TGTGCCAGCAGTTTCGGCCAGGGGTTATCGTACGAGCAGTACTTC. Its protein is CASSFGQGLSYEQYF.

The rearrangement uses TRBV7-9 and TRBJ1-5, with D maybe TRBD1 (6 bases). The germline V and J ends were trimmed by 5 bases and 0 bases, with 11 bases remaining between them. The CDR3 length is 15 residues. The germline CDR1 and CDR2 sequences are SEHNR and FQNEAQ (reference sequence). CDR3 in amino acids: CASSPGQSSNQPQHF. The CDR3 DNA follows: TGTGCCAGCAGCCCAGGACAGAGTAGCAATCAGCCCCAGCATTTT.

The V and J genes are TRBV20-1 and TRBJ2-7; D is uncertain. This CDR3 spans 10 amino acids. V was trimmed by 4 bases and J by 6 bases, leaving 7 bases between them. CDR1 DFQATT and CDR2 SNEGSKA come from the germline V gene (reference sequence). CDR3 sequence: CSATNGEQYF. The CDR3 bases are TGCAGTGCTACTAACGGCGAGCAGTACTTC.

V and J are TRBV20-1 and TRBJ2-3; no clear D gene. The V and J ends lost 6 bases and 7 bases respectively, with 8 bases between them. Germline CDR1 reads DFQATT; CDR2 reads SNEGSKA (reference sequence). The CDR3 has 10 residues. CDR3 sequence reads: CSALAYTQYF. Here the CDR3 DNA reads TGCAGTGCGCTCGCTTATACGCAGTATTTT.

In this sample, this clonotype turned up many times. The chain has TRBV7-2 and TRBJ2-7; D unclear. Germline loops: CDR1 SGHTA, CDR2 FQGNSA. The V end was cut by 5 bases, the J end by 3 bases, with 5 bases between. The CDR3 extends over 11 amino acids. CDR3 nucleotide sequence: TGTGCCAGCAGCGTGCACTACGAGCAGTACTTC. Translating it yields CASSVHYEQYF. The whole variable domain, remainder taken from reference TRBV7-2 and TRBJ2-7, is GAGVSQSPSNKVTEKGKDVELRCDPISGHTALYWYRQSLGQGLEFLIYFQGNSAPDKSGLPSDRFSAERTGGSVSTLTIQRTQQEDSAVYLCASSVHYEQYFGPGTRLTVT.

This clonotype showed up just a few times. This sequence joins TRBV20-1 and TRBJ1-2; tentative D call: TRBD1 (5 bases). V was shortened by 0 bases and J by 3 bases, with 11 bases between the two germline ends. Germline-derived CDR1 and CDR2 are DFQATT and SNEGSKA (reference sequence). The CDR3 sequence is 14 residues long. In nucleotides, the CDR3 is TGCAGTGCTAGAGATCAAGCGGGGGACTATGGCTACACCTTC. Translating it yields CSARDQAGDYGYTF.

Only a few counts were recorded for this clonotype. V gene TRBV4-1 combines with J gene TRBJ2-2; D is unclear. The germline V gene encodes CDR1 MGHRA and CDR2 YSYEKL. This CDR3 has 14 residues. V was trimmed by 2 bases and J by 8 bases, leaving 12 bases between them. The CDR3 DNA reads as TGCGCCAGCAGCCAAATGACAAGGGCGGGGGAGCTGTTTTTT. Translated: CASSQMTRAGELFF.

The V call is TRBV7-9, the J call TRBJ2-2; unclear D gene. V was trimmed by 7 bases and J by 6 bases, leaving 9 bases between them. Germline-derived CDR1 and CDR2 are SEHNR and FQNEAQ (reference sequence). This CDR3 is 12 amino acids long. CDR3 nucleotide sequence: TGTGCCAGCAACTTTCTACCCGGGGAGCTGTTTTTT. Translation gives CASNFLPGELFF.

V usage is TRBV3-1 and J usage is TRBJ1-4, with D perhaps matching TRBD1 (6 bases). V was pared by 0 bases and J by 4 bases, with 18 bases between. Germline V gene data show CDR1 as LGHDT and CDR2 as YNNKEL (reference sequence). The CDR3 totals 18 residues. The CDR3 is CASSQDISLDRYNEKLFF. DNA for the CDR3: TGTGCCAGCAGCCAAGATATCTCCCTGGACAGATATAATGAAAAACTGTTTTTT.

This clonotype came up many times. One end of the junction is discordant with germline, which a read error may explain. V usage is TRBV2 and J usage is TRBJ1-2; D possibly corresponds to TRBD1 (6 bases). This CDR3 is 12 amino acids long. Per the germline V gene, CDR1 is SNHLY and CDR2 is FYNNEI. CDR3 region: CASSEGGDGYTF. The CDR3 DNA is TGCGCCAGCTCGGAAGGGGGAGATGGCTACACCTTC.

With regard to this clonotype: The germline gene is not matched at one end of the junction; a read error may be the cause. The chain uses TRBV7-7 and TRBJ2-7; D might be TRBD1 or TRBD2, each matching 5 bases. The J call is doubtful: the DNA matches TRBJ2-5 better. Per the germline V gene, CDR1 is SSHAT and CDR2 is FNYEAQ (reference sequence). The CDR3 has 14 amino acids. CDR3 sequence reads: CACSLARGLETQYF. CDR3 in DNA: TGTGCCTGCAGCTTAGCCCGGGGCCTAGAGACCCAGTACTTC.